This TCR beta chain was captured by sequencing in a study of OX40 agonist ivuxolimab in advanced cancers. V lost 3 bases and J lost 3, with 12 bases in between. Germline-derived CDR1 and CDR2 are SGHRS and YFSETQ. This CDR3 region has 14 residues. TCRdb's table, derived via immunoSEQ multiplex PCR, lists solely in-frame clones and lacks some. The table includes around 53,000 clones, around 85% detected once. The TCR originated in an adult with an advanced solid tumor such as melanoma, head and neck, liver or kidney cancer. The sample was CD4+ or CD8+ T cells sorted from blood, taken in a trial of the OX40 agonist ivuxolimab. The chain is built from TRBV5-1 and TRBJ2-5, with D unresolved. For the CDR3, the DNA is TGCGCCAGCAGCTCCCGACCGTCTGAAGAGACCCAGTACTTC. This translates into CASSSRPSEETQYF. Combining the CDR3 with reference TRBV5-1 and TRBJ2-5 gives the whole variable domain KAGVTQTPRYLIKTRGQQVTLSCSPISGHRSVSWYQQTPGQGLQFLFEYFSETQRNKGNFPGRFSGRQFSNSRSEMNVSTLELGDSALYLCASSSRPSEETQYFGPGTRLLVL.